Sequencing of this T cell receptor (beta chain) was carried out in a study of shared clonotypes between healthy human individuals. Using immunoSEQ multiplex PCR, the repertoire was profiled, and TCRdb retains in-frame clones only, with some absent. Of 2 million to 2.5 million clones detected, roughly 94% appear once; the ten largest clones hold approximately 1.2%. A remark on this clone: Its cognate antigen is unknown.

Findings of the study overall: Sampling covered nothing but blood. Tissue TCR repertoires likely differ from those found in blood. Clonotypes that were shared across four donors made up roughly 5.2% of naive CD4 clonotypes.

In the naive CD8 group, cells lacked CD45RO and were positively selected for CCR7, so terminally differentiated effector memory CD45RA+ cells were left out. CDR1 is SGDLS, CDR2 YYNGEE, per germline. The CDR3 consists of 15 residues. V lost 6 bases, J lost 2 bases, and 6 bases stayed unmatched. The receptor was isolated from a man between 18 and 29 years old in good health. Material: naive CD8+ T cells sorted from blood. This rearrangement joins TRBV9 to TRBJ2-2, with 8 positions matching TRBD2. This chain's CDR3 is CASTTAGGNTGELFF. CDR3 sequence (DNA): TGTGCCAGCACAACGGCGGGAGGAAACACCGGGGAGCTGTTTTTT.